This entry describes one T cell receptor (beta chain). Its specificity is unknown. This same CDR3 is encoded by further DNA sequences in the sample. Original analysis: Junction-only immunoSEQ data arrived without quality scores, meaning filtering differed. The protocol was immunoSEQ multiplex PCR, while the TCRdb copy is restricted to in-frame clones and leaves out a portion. That table furnishes V, J and clone size, whereas the DNA furnished D and trimming. The table records 470,000 or so clones, approximately 78% of them present only once. This sample stems from a study of shared clonotypes between healthy human individuals. Donation came from healthy HIV-negative adults that had no recent acute infections or vaccinations. Broader study findings: Only blood was sampled, and tissue TCR repertoires likely differ from blood ones. Among donors, sharing of clonotypes was expected to be affected by sequencing depth.

V was clipped by 2 bases and J by 2 bases, with 6 bases between them. Germline CDR1 is MNHEY and CDR2 is SMNVEV (reference sequence). The CDR3 consists of 13 residues. The TCR was taken from a woman aged 40 to 49 in good health. Some clones in this sample may be carry-over from other donors' samples. Sequenced input: PBMCs. This chain uses TRBV27 with TRBJ1-1; D is undetermined. The CDR3 bases are TGTGCCAGCAGTTTAGGGAGAAACACTGAAGCTTTCTTT. Encoded protein: CASSLGRNTEAFF.